This TCR beta chain derives from a study of control samples from healthy donors and cancer patients (dated by TCRdb to 2019 to 2021). Trimming at the junction amounts to 0 bases on V and 5 bases on J, and the germline ends lie 10 bases apart. CDR1 and CDR2, per the germline V gene, are MGHRA and YSYEKL. Counted from cysteine to phenylalanine, this CDR3 has 14 amino acids. Only the CDR3 portion is preserved as DNA: 42 bases, with reading frame beginning at the first base. Library preparation was by the immunoSEQ multiplex PCR assay. In TCRdb, the immuneACCESS table is reduced to in-frame sequences with V and J assigned. These tables do not hold every clone; where another copy was compared, an unresolved V gene accounts for under half, and the others remain unexplained. The sample table shows approximately 160,000 clones, and 75% to 95% are seen once. The ten largest clones capture just over 2% of the sample.

On this clone: Its antigen is not yet known. Base qualities are missing; no much larger clone stands one base away.

The sequencing sample was made of blood. Recombination connected TRBV4-1 to TRBJ2-5; the D segment cannot be called with confidence. The clonotype comes from a woman in her forties in good health. CDR3 protein: CASSQDRGGETQYF. The DNA reads TGCGCCAGCAGCCAAGATCGCGGTGGGGAGACCCAGTACTTC.